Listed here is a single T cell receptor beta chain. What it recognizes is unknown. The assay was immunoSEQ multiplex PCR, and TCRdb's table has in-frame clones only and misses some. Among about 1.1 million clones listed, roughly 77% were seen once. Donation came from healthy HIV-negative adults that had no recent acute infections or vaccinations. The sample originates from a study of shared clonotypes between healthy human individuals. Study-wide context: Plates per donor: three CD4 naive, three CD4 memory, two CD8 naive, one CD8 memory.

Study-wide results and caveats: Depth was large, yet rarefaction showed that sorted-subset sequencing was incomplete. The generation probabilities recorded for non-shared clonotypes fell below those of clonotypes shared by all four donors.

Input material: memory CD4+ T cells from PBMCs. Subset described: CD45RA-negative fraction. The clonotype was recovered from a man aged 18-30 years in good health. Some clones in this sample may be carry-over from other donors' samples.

Written as DNA, the CDR3 is TGCGCCAGCAGCGGGGAGGGAAGCAGGCAAGAGACCCAGTACTTC. This gives the protein CASSGEGSRQETQYF. This sequence joins TRBV5-1 and TRBJ2-5; 7 bases are a match to TRBD2. This CDR3 comprises 15 residues. V lost 4 bases to trimming and J lost 2 bases; unmatched junction nucleotides: 8. Germline V gene sequence: CDR1 SGHRS, CDR2 YFSETQ.